A single sample gave rise to the 13 T cell receptor beta chains below, sequenced in a study of blood T cell repertoires in COVID-19. The protocol was immunoSEQ multiplex PCR, while the TCRdb copy is restricted to in-frame clones and leaves out a portion. The sample contains about 90,000 clones, roughly 70% of which appear only once. Sequences were obtained from peripheral blood. These receptors were obtained from a woman older than 75 with acute or convalescent COVID-19.

The V and J genes are TRBV7-2 and TRBJ2-1; 13 bases agree with TRBD2. The CDR3 runs to 13 residues. CDR1 and CDR2 (germline): SGHTA, FQGNSA. The ends lost 5 bases at V and 15 bases at J; junction bases unmatched: 7. The CDR3 spells CASSPGLAGSRFF. For the CDR3, the DNA is TGTGCCAGCAGCCCGGGACTAGCGGGGAGCAGGTTCTTC.

This chain connects TRBV2 to TRBJ1-4; TRBD1 might be the D (5 bases). The V gene's germline CDR1 is SNHLY and CDR2 FYNNEI. This CDR3 spans 14 amino acids. Trimming removed 6 bases at V and 7 bases at J, with 15 bases between. CDR3 DNA sequence: TGTGCCAGCAGGGATGACGGGGGGAGTGAAAAACTGTTTTTT. Its protein is CASRDDGGSEKLFF.

As DNA, the CDR3 is TGTGCCAGCTCACCCCCACAAGCGGGGGGAACCAATGAGCAGTTCTTC. Amino acids: CASSPPQAGGTNEQFF. The chain employs TRBV18 and TRBJ2-1, with TRBD2 matching 9 bases. Germline V gene sequence: CDR1 KGHSH, CDR2 LQKENI. Trimming at V came to 3 bases and at J to 6 bases, leaving 9 bases not matched to a gene. This CDR3 is built from 16 residues.

This clone was seen more than once but under ten times. The chain carries TRBV6-5 and TRBJ1-5; 8 bases match TRBD1. V lost 6 bases and J lost 2; bases outside the gene matches: 6. From germline, CDR1 is MNHEY and CDR2 SVGAGI. The CDR3 covers 15 residues. CDR3: CASRVPGQGNQPQHF. The CDR3 region has the DNA TGTGCCAGCAGGGTTCCGGGACAGGGCAATCAGCCCCAGCATTTT.

The rearrangement links TRBV27 to TRBJ2-7; D is possibly TRBD1 (6 bases). This CDR3 has 13 residues. V lost 8 bases to trimming and J lost 4 bases, with 15 bases between them. CDR1 MNHEY and CDR2 SMNVEV come from the germline V gene (reference sequence). The CDR3 sequence is CASGWDNLYEQYF. CDR3 DNA: TGTGCCAGCGGGTGGGACAACCTTTACGAGCAGTACTTC.

The genes are TRBV5-4 and TRBJ1-4, with no clear D. V was clipped by 4 bases and J by 0 bases, with 7 bases between them. The CDR3 has 14 residues. Germline V gene data show CDR1 as SGHNT and CDR2 as YYREEE (reference sequence). The CDR3 DNA reads as TGTGCCAGCAGCACGACAACAACTAATGAAAAACTGTTTTTT. Translated: CASSTTTTNEKLFF.

The rearrangement joins TRBV7-2 to TRBJ1-4; unclear D gene. The V end lost 5 bases, the J end lost 3 bases, and 7 bases lay between the germline ends. Germline V CDR1 and CDR2: SGHTA, FQGNSA. This CDR3 is 13 amino acids long. DNA for the CDR3: TGTGCCAGCAGCAGGAGAGCTAATGAAAAACTGTTTTTT. Its translation: CASSRRANEKLFF.

The chain couples TRBV10-3 to TRBJ2-7, with D possibly matching TRBD1 (5 bases). With 3 bases removed from V and 2 bases from J, the gap between germline ends came to 8 bases. Germline V gene sequence: CDR1 ENHRY, CDR2 SYGVKD. The CDR3 is made up of 13 amino acids. The CDR3 protein is CAISEKGAYEQYF. The CDR3 DNA reads TGTGCCATCAGTGAAAAAGGGGCCTACGAGCAGTACTTC.

The CDR3 protein is CASSSGLLAEQFF. DNA of the CDR3: TGTGCCAGCAGCTCGGGACTCTTGGCTGAGCAGTTCTTC. The rearrangement joins TRBV5-4 to TRBJ2-1, with D possibly TRBD2 on 6 matching bases. The CDR3 covers 13 residues. Per the germline V gene, CDR1 is SGHNT and CDR2 is YYREEE (reference sequence). With 3 bases removed from V and 9 bases from J, the gap between germline ends came to 13 bases.

The chain uses TRBV6-5 and TRBJ1-1, with TRBD1 identical over 7 bases. This CDR3 is 15 amino acids long. V trimming: 4 bases; J trimming: 2 bases; junction bases outside the gene matches: 7. Germline loops: CDR1 MNHEY, CDR2 SVGAGI. CDR3 in DNA: TGTGCCAGCAGTTCCCGGGACAGAGTAAACACTGAAGCTTTCTTT. Amino acids: CASSSRDRVNTEAFF.

This clone was observed a single time. The chain uses TRBV4-2 and TRBJ2-2, with 9 bases fitting TRBD1. The V segment lost 4 bases and the J segment 2 bases; nucleotides outside the gene matches: 5. This CDR3 comprises 16 residues. CDR1 is LGHNA, CDR2 YNFKEQ, per germline. The CDR3 DNA sequence: TGTGCCAGCAGCCCGGGACAGGGCTTTAACACCGGGGAGCTGTTTTTT. This gives the protein CASSPGQGFNTGELFF.

This clone was detected once. The V and J genes are TRBV30 and TRBJ1-2; TRBD1 matches 7 bases. Germline CDR1 is GTSNPN and CDR2 is SVGIG (reference sequence). V was clipped by 2 bases and J by 4 bases; unmatched bases: 10. The CDR3 spans 15 residues. CDR3 amino acids: CAWSPSGQLFYGYTF. In DNA form, the CDR3 reads TGTGCCTGGAGTCCATCGGGACAGCTCTTCTATGGCTACACCTTC.

V and J are TRBV6-2 or TRBV6-3 and TRBJ1-5, with TRBD1 identical over 10 bases. Germline CDR1 is MNHEY and CDR2 is SVGEGT. Unmatched junction bases numbered 3, after V lost 5 bases and J lost 5 bases. The CDR3 loop spans 14 amino acids. The CDR3, as DNA: TGTGCCAGCAGTCGGACAGGGGGATATCAGCCCCAGCATTTT. It yields the protein CASSRTGGYQPQHF.